Below are 23 T cell receptor beta chains sequenced from a single sample in a study of glioma-infiltrating T cells after dendritic cell vaccination. Using immunoSEQ multiplex PCR, the repertoire was profiled, and TCRdb retains in-frame clones only, with some absent. The sample has over 90,000 clones, roughly 76% seen once. The sample here was blood, taken before dendritic cell vaccination. These TCRs come from a human donor with glioblastoma.

The chain combines TRBV13 with TRBJ2-5, with 8 bases matching TRBD2. V shed 1 base and J 8 bases; nucleotides not matched to a gene: 6. The length of the CDR3 is 14 residues. Germline V gene sequence: CDR1 PRHDT, CDR2 FYEKMQ (reference sequence). The CDR3 DNA reads as TGTGCCAGCAGCTTAGTCGGGGGGGGAGGAACCCAGTACTTC. It translates to CASSLVGGGGTQYF.

This sequence joins TRBV5-4 and TRBJ2-5; weak D call: TRBD2 (6 bases). The CDR3 is 14 residues long. In germline, CDR1 is SGHNT, CDR2 YYREEE (reference sequence). Trimming took 8 bases from V and 1 from J, leaving 15 bases between them. The CDR3 DNA reads TGTGCCAGTGCTTTTTTCGGGAGCCAAGAGACCCAGTACTTC. This codes for CASAFFGSQETQYF.

V and J are TRBV7-9 and TRBJ1-6; TRBD1 matches 8 bases. The CDR3 totals 16 residues. Germline CDR1 reads SEHNR; CDR2 reads FQNEAQ (reference sequence). The V gene end was trimmed by 6 bases and the J gene end by 8 bases; junction bases not matched to a gene: 12. CDR3 region: CASSFAGQGAYSPLHF. CDR3 bases: TGTGCCAGCAGTTTTGCTGGACAGGGAGCGTATTCACCCCTCCACTTT.

This clone was counted once. The rearrangement joins TRBV19 to TRBJ1-2; no firm D call. The V and J ends lost 3 bases and 7 bases respectively, with 9 bases between them. Germline assignment: CDR1 LNHDA and CDR2 SQIVND (reference sequence). The length of the CDR3 is 12 residues. This chain's CDR3 is CASSMSEVGYTF. The CDR3 DNA follows: TGTGCCAGTAGTATGAGCGAGGTTGGCTACACCTTC.

CDR3: CASSIVGGTNYGYTF. CDR3 bases: TGTGCCAGTAGTATAGTCGGGGGGACTAACTATGGCTACACCTTC. The gene calls are TRBV19 and TRBJ1-2; TRBD1 might be the D (5 bases). The CDR3 is 15 amino acids. The germline V gene encodes CDR1 LNHDA and CDR2 SQIVND (reference sequence). Trimming took off 1 base at V and 0 bases at J, with 9 bases between the two ends.

This rearrangement joins TRBV15 to TRBJ2-2, with a weak D call TRBD2 (6 bases). Germline V gives CDR1 LNHNV, CDR2 YYDKDF (reference sequence). Trimming took 11 bases from V and 3 from J, leaving 10 bases between them. This CDR3 region has 12 residues. CDR3 sequence: CASGDYTGELFF. The CDR3 DNA follows: TGTGCCTCCGGGGACTACACCGGGGAGCTGTTTTTT. The variable domain in full, with the rest retrieved from reference TRBV15 and TRBJ2-2, is DAMVIQNPRYQVTQFGKPVTLSCSQTLNHNVMYWYQQKSSQAPKLLFHYYDKDFNNEADTPDNFQSRRPNTSFCFLDIRSPGLGDTAMYLCASGDYTGELFFGEGSRLTVL.

The rearrangement uses TRBV9 and TRBJ1-4; 10 bases align to TRBD1. The germline CDR1 and CDR2 sequences are SGDLS and YYNGEE. Trimming took 4 bases from V and 6 from J; bases not matched to a gene: 3. The CDR3 length is 14 residues. CDR3 bases: TGTGCCAGCAGCTTCGGGACAGGGGATGAAAAACTGTTTTTT. Encoded protein: CASSFGTGDEKLFF.

This clone was seen only a few times. The chain uses TRBV19 and TRBJ1-5; D gene uncertain. CDR1 is LNHDA and CDR2 is SQIVND in the germline V gene (reference sequence). There are 10 residues in the CDR3. Between the trimmed V and J ends, which lost 9 bases and 7 bases, there was a span of 7 bases. CDR3: CASGLQPQHF. CDR3 nucleotide sequence: TGTGCCAGCGGTCTGCAGCCCCAGCATTTT. The variable domain in full, with the rest retrieved from reference TRBV19 and TRBJ1-5, is DGGITQSPKYLFRKEGQNVTLSCEQNLNHDAMYWYRQDPGQGLRLIYYSQIVNDFQKGDIAEGYSVSREKKESFPLTVTSAQKNPTAFYLCASGLQPQHFGDGTRLSIL.

The chain uses TRBV21-1 and TRBJ1-5. TRBV21-1 corresponds to a pseudogene. The CDR3 totals 17 residues. CDR3 sequence reads: CASSNLREKYFNQPQHF. The DNA for the CDR3 is TGTGCCAGCAGCAACCTCCGGGAGAAGTATTTCAATCAGCCCCAGCATTTT.

This clone has a handful of counts. The CDR3, as DNA: TGTGCCAGTTGGGACGGGCGGGGGGATCGGGCAGATACGCAGTATTTT. It is translated as CASWDGRGDRADTQYF. V usage is TRBV28 and J usage is TRBJ2-3; 8 positions match TRBD2. The V and J ends lost 9 bases and 4 bases, in that order; junction bases with no gene match: 15. Germline assignment: CDR1 MDHEN and CDR2 SYDVKM. This CDR3 spans 16 amino acids.

This rearrangement joins TRBV7-9 to TRBJ1-1; D call uncertain. With 1 base removed from V and 0 bases from J, the gap between germline ends came to 6 bases. Germline CDR1 is SEHNR and CDR2 is FQNEAQ (reference sequence). The CDR3 contains 14 residues. The CDR3 protein is CASSLGEMNTEAFF. In DNA form, the CDR3 reads TGTGCCAGCAGCTTAGGGGAGATGAACACTGAAGCTTTCTTT.

CDR3 region: CASSPGRERTEAFF. CDR3 coding DNA: TGTGCCAGCTCACCAGGGAGGGAGAGAACTGAAGCTTTCTTT. V usage is TRBV18 and J usage is TRBJ1-1; D unclear. This CDR3 is built from 14 residues. The germline V and J ends were trimmed by 2 bases and 5 bases, with 12 bases remaining between them. Germline values: CDR1 KGHSH, CDR2 LQKENI.

The chain has TRBV13 and TRBJ1-1; no reliable D call. CDR3 length equals 14 residues. Germline V CDR1 and CDR2: PRHDT, FYEKMQ (reference sequence). Between the trimmed V and J ends, which lost 2 bases and 5 bases, there was a span of 12 bases. The CDR3 protein is CASSLRGRGTEAFF. In DNA form, the CDR3 reads TGTGCCAGCAGCTTACGAGGCCGCGGAACTGAAGCTTTCTTT.

The chain carries TRBV10-3 and TRBJ1-2; 10 nucleotides align to TRBD1. In germline, CDR1 is ENHRY, CDR2 SYGVKD. The CDR3 sequence is 15 residues long. With 10 bases clipped from V and 6 bases from J, the junction kept 14 bases outside the gene matches. CDR3 DNA: TGTGCCACCCGCGGGACAGGGGAGGGATTGCATGGCTACACCTTC. It encodes CATRGTGEGLHGYTF.

The chain has TRBV6-6 and TRBJ2-7, with 7 bases fitting TRBD1. Per germline, CDR1 MNHNY and CDR2 SVGAGI (reference sequence). Trimming at V came to 2 bases and at J to 5 bases, leaving 0 bases not matched to a gene. CDR3 length: 12 amino acids. The CDR3 protein is CASSYGTDEQYF. The DNA for the CDR3 is TGTGCCAGCAGTTACGGGACAGACGAGCAGTACTTC.

This clone has only one observation. The J gene is TRBJ1-2, the V gene TRBV7-2; 10 bases match TRBD1. V gave up 5 bases and J gave up 4 bases; unmatched junction bases: 7. Germline V lookup: CDR1 SGHTA, CDR2 FQGNSA. The CDR3 runs 15 residues. CDR3 loop: CASSGDRGRTYGYTF. Written as DNA, the CDR3 is TGTGCCAGCAGCGGAGACAGGGGGCGAACCTATGGCTACACCTTC.

The gene calls are TRBV7-9 and TRBJ1-1; 7 bases are shared with TRBD1. The junction had 9 bases not matched to a gene; V was cut back by 4 bases and J by 4 bases. Germline V gene lookup returns CDR1 SEHNR and CDR2 FQNEAQ (reference sequence). The CDR3 loop spans 15 amino acids. In DNA form, the CDR3 reads TGTGCCAGCAGCTCACACAGGGGACTGGTCACTGAAGCTTTCTTT. It specifies CASSSHRGLVTEAFF.

Only a few counts were recorded for this clone. The chain has TRBV7-9 and TRBJ1-1; 7 bases are a match to TRBD1. V lost 4 bases, J lost 4 bases, and 3 bases stayed unmatched. Germline V gene lookup returns CDR1 SEHNR and CDR2 FQNEAQ (reference sequence). CDR3 length: 13 residues. In DNA form, the CDR3 reads TGTGCCAGCAGCTATCCAGGGGGCACTGAAGCTTTCTTT. It codes for CASSYPGGTEAFF.

The rearrangement uses TRBV14 and TRBJ2-7; D unresolved. CDR1 and CDR2 (germline): SGHDN, FVKESK. This CDR3 spans 13 amino acids. The V and J ends lost 0 bases and 3 bases respectively, with 6 bases between them. CDR3 region: CASSQDRFYEQYF. In DNA, the CDR3 is TGTGCCAGCAGCCAAGATCGGTTCTACGAGCAGTACTTC. The variable domain in full, completed from reference TRBV14 and TRBJ2-7, reads EAGVTQFPSHSVIEKGQTVTLRCDPISGHDNLYWYRRVMGKEIKFLLHFVKESKQDESGMPNNRFLAERTGGTYSTLKVQPAELEDSGVYFCASSQDRFYEQYFGPGTRLTVT.

This clone was observed a few times. A read error likely explains this, since a far larger clone differs by one base. Other DNA sequences from this sample encode an identical CDR3 as well. The rearrangement uses TRBV7-8 and TRBJ1-4, with TRBD1 as a possible D gene (5 bases). Germline CDR1 SGHVS, CDR2 FQNEAQ. V was pared by 6 bases and J by 6 bases, with 14 bases between. This CDR3 has 14 amino acids. The CDR3 loop reads CASSRGTGDEKLFF. CDR3 sequence (DNA): TGTGCCAGCAGTCGCGGGACCGGGGATGAAAAACTGTTTTTT. Full variable domain (remainder filled in from reference TRBV7-8 and TRBJ1-4): GAGVSQSPRYKVAKRGQDVALRCDPISGHVSLFWYQQALGQGPEFLTYFQNEAQLDKSGLPSDRFFAERPEGSVSTLKIQRTQQEDSAVYLCASSRGTGDEKLFFGSGTQLSVL.

The chain combines TRBV29-1 with TRBJ1-2, with a possible D match to TRBD1 (6 bases). The CDR3 runs to 12 residues. Germline loops: CDR1 SQVTM, CDR2 ANQGSEA. V lost 3 bases and J lost 8, with 13 bases in between. The CDR3 DNA sequence: TGCAGCGTTGACGGGGGGCTTGGGGGCTACACCTTC. This codes for CSVDGGLGGYTF.

This clone was counted a single time. CDR3 DNA sequence: TGTGCCAGCAGCCAGGGGCGAGTTTCCGCAGATACGCAGTATTTT. This translates into CASSQGRVSADTQYF. V is TRBV6-6 and J is TRBJ2-3; tentative D call: TRBD1 (6 bases). Germline lookup yields CDR1 MNHNY and CDR2 SVGAGI (reference sequence). The CDR3 sequence is 15 residues long. V was shortened by 6 bases and J by 4 bases, with 17 bases between the two germline ends.

This chain links TRBV6-1 with TRBJ2-1; D may be TRBD1 (5 bases). Trimming cost V 6 bases and J 4 bases, with 10 bases left between them. CDR1 is MNHNS, CDR2 SASEGT, per germline. CDR3 length: 13 residues. CDR3: CASRPTGYNEQFF. The DNA of the CDR3 is TGTGCCAGCAGACCAACAGGATACAATGAGCAGTTCTTC.